This T cell receptor beta chain was recorded in a study of blood T cell repertoires in COVID-19. Overall study: The United States, Italy and Spain were the sources of the acute and convalescent COVID-19 samples.

The V gene lost 5 bases and the J gene lost 2 bases, with 21 bases spanning the gap. The CDR3 spans 17 residues. CDR1 is SGHAT, CDR2 FQNNGV, per germline. How the authors handled the data: Amplification from reference gene primers served as the basis for estimated nucleated cell counts. Generated by immunoSEQ multiplex PCR, the TCRdb table keeps only in-frame clones and is missing some. V, J and clone size reflect that table, while D and trimming were determined from the DNA. The sample records about 48,000 clones, 70% to 90% being singletons. Sequencing was done on a sample of peripheral blood. The chain employs TRBV11-2 and TRBJ1-1, with TRBD1 as a possible D gene (6 bases). The sequence was collected from a woman of 80 years or more with acute or convalescent COVID-19. CDR3 sequence (DNA): TGTGCCAGCAGCCCCTTGGGACAATCTCGGTCCAACACTGAAGCTTTCTTT. Protein: CASSPLGQSRSNTEAFF.